This record concerns one T cell receptor beta chain sequence. This entry belongs to a study of OX40 agonist ivuxolimab in advanced cancers. Samples were taken at baseline and on day 1 of cycles 4 and 7. This CDR3 has 15 residues. With V trimmed by 0 bases and J by 3 bases, 3 bases remained unmatched. Germline assignment: CDR1 SGHRS and CDR2 YFSETQ. Data came from immunoSEQ multiplex PCR; TCRdb stores just in-frame clones and leaves some out. The top ten clones hold roughly 4.8% of a sample with roughly 77,000 clones, roughly 80% of them seen once. The chain couples TRBV5-1 to TRBJ1-1, with 9 bases fitting TRBD1. The TCR was taken from an adult with an advanced solid tumor such as melanoma, head and neck, liver or kidney cancer. Sequencing used CD4+ or CD8+ T cells sorted from blood, obtained in a trial of the OX40 agonist ivuxolimab. The CDR3 coding sequence is TGCGCCAGCAGCTTGGGACAGGGGGAAGACACTGAAGCTTTCTTT. Its protein is CASSLGQGEDTEAFF.